The 5 T cell receptor beta chains presented below share a single source sample, sequenced in a study of blood T cell repertoires in COVID-19. Sequencing used immunoSEQ multiplex PCR; TCRdb keeps in-frame clones, though not all of them. In the table there are 70,000 to 95,000 clones, over 75% of which are singletons. The source material was peripheral blood. Source of these receptors: a human donor in a cohort sampled during active COVID-19.

V usage is TRBV4-2 and J usage is TRBJ1-2; maybe TRBD1 (5 bases). Between the trimmed V and J ends, which lost 4 bases and 0 bases, there was a span of 12 bases. Germline loops: CDR1 LGHNA, CDR2 YNFKEQ. This CDR3 contains 15 residues. CDR3 protein: CASSPEGLANYGYTF. CDR3 nucleotide sequence: TGTGCCAGCAGCCCAGAGGGACTCGCTAACTATGGCTACACCTTC.

A note on this clone: This specimen includes other DNA sequences encoding the same CDR3. The chain is built from TRBV6-5 and TRBJ1-3; 12 bases are a match to TRBD1. Germline values: CDR1 MNHEY, CDR2 SVGAGI. The CDR3 contains 15 residues. Trimming at V came to 5 bases and at J to 2 bases, leaving 1 base not matched to a gene. The CDR3 DNA follows: TGTGCCAGCAGTAGGGACAGGGGGCCTGGAAACACCATATATTTT. Amino acids: CASSRDRGPGNTIYF.

A few counts support this clone. The V and J genes are TRBV15 and TRBJ2-1, with D possibly matching TRBD2 (6 bases). Germline V gene data show CDR1 as LNHNV and CDR2 as YYDKDF (reference sequence). The germline V and J ends were trimmed by 0 bases and 7 bases, with 13 bases remaining between them. This CDR3 comprises 15 residues. The CDR3, as DNA: TGTGCCACCAGCAGAGAGGGAGGCTCAATAAATGAGCAGTTCTTC. Translated: CATSREGGSINEQFF.

The chain combines TRBV7-9 with TRBJ2-7; 8 bases map to TRBD1. This CDR3 has 14 residues. J was trimmed by 6 bases and V by 3 bases; bases with no gene match: 7. CDR1 is SEHNR and CDR2 is FQNEAQ in the germline V gene (reference sequence). The CDR3 loop reads CASSLYTGGGEQYF. The CDR3 coding sequence is TGTGCCAGCAGCTTGTACACAGGGGGTGGCGAGCAGTACTTC.

The chain couples TRBV7-2 to TRBJ1-1, with D hard to call. CDR3 length: 13 amino acids. The V end was cut by 5 bases, the J end by 0 bases, with 7 bases between. CDR1 is SGHTA, CDR2 FQGNSA, per germline. The CDR3 bases are TGTGCCAGCAGCACTACGGTGAACACTGAAGCTTTCTTT. It specifies CASSTTVNTEAFF.